Each of the 27 T cell receptor beta chains below was sequenced from the same sample in a study of a mutant IDH1 vaccine in newly diagnosed glioma. The table came from immunoSEQ multiplex PCR; TCRdb's copy has only in-frame clones and leaves some out. The sample has roughly 86,000 clones; about four fifths are singletons. Described time point: baseline, week 1 (first vaccination visit). Treatment in this sample: pre-vaccination baseline after standard-of-care therapy. Sequences were derived from PBMCs, sampled from a glioma patient treated with radiotherapy, temozolomide or both. The source of these receptors is a man between 35 and 55 years old with glioma.

In its sample, this clone was seen once. The gene calls are TRBV5-4 and TRBJ1-2; possible D gene TRBD1, 5 bases. Trimming took 2 bases from V and 3 from J, leaving 17 bases between them. The CDR3 sequence is 16 residues long. The germline CDR1 and CDR2 sequences are SGHNT and YYREEE (reference sequence). CDR3 amino acids: CASSFRGDGGYYGYTF. Written as DNA, the CDR3 is TGTGCCAGCAGCTTCCGAGGGGACGGGGGATACTATGGCTACACCTTC. Full variable domain (missing parts from reference TRBV5-4 and TRBJ1-2): ETGVTQSPTHLIKTRGQQVTLRCSSQSGHNTVSWYQQALGQGPQFIFQYYREEENGRGNFPPRFSGLQFPNYSSELNVNALELDDSALYLCASSFRGDGGYYGYTFGSGTRLTVV.

The chain is built from TRBV5-1 and TRBJ1-4; D gene unclear. This CDR3 comprises 15 residues. V shed 2 bases and J shed 7 bases, with 15 bases lying between them. Germline V gene data show CDR1 as SGHRS and CDR2 as YFSETQ. The CDR3 coding sequence is TGCGCCAGCAGCTTAATGGGGAAGGGCCTTGAAAAACTGTTTTTT. The encoded protein is CASSLMGKGLEKLFF.

This clone came up a few times. V usage is TRBV6-5 and J usage is TRBJ2-2, with TRBD2 identical over 9 bases. Germline V gene sequence: CDR1 MNHEY, CDR2 SVGAGI. The CDR3 has 16 residues. The J segment lost 7 bases and the V segment lost 2 bases, leaving 8 bases of the junction unmatched. CDR3 loop: CASSYKPAGGRGELFF. The CDR3 DNA is TGTGCCAGCAGTTACAAACCCGCGGGGGGGCGCGGGGAGCTGTTTTTT.

The chain links TRBV25-1 to TRBJ2-3; possible D gene TRBD2, 7 bases. This CDR3 is built from 16 residues. Between the trimmed V and J ends, which lost 5 bases and 5 bases, there was a span of 20 bases. Germline values: CDR1 MGHDK, CDR2 SYGVNS. CDR3 protein: CASSLGGRGVQDTQYF. The CDR3 nucleotides read TGTGCCAGCAGTTTGGGGGGGCGCGGGGTGCAAGATACGCAGTATTTT.

V and J are TRBV11-2 and TRBJ1-2; 10 bases align to TRBD1. After removal of 4 bases from V and 5 bases from J, the junction contained 7 bases not matched to a gene. From germline, CDR1 is SGHAT and CDR2 FQNNGV. The CDR3 covers 15 residues. As DNA, the CDR3 is TGTGCCAGCAGCTACGATGGGACAGGGGTATATGGCTACACCTTC. Translated: CASSYDGTGVYGYTF. Combining the CDR3 with reference TRBV11-2 and TRBJ1-2 gives the whole variable domain EAGVAQSPRYKIIEKRQSVAFWCNPISGHATLYWYQQILGQGPKLLIQFQNNGVVDDSQLPKDRFSAERLKGVDSTLKIQPAKLEDSAVYLCASSYDGTGVYGYTFGSGTRLTVV.

The CDR3 nucleotides are TGTGCCAGCAGCGTAGCCAGGGGCGGCATGAACACTGAAGCTTTCTTT. The encoded protein is CASSVARGGMNTEAFF. This rearrangement joins TRBV9 to TRBJ1-1; a weak D match, TRBD1 (6 bases). The V gene lost 0 bases and the J gene lost 0 bases, with 12 bases spanning the gap. Germline V CDR1 and CDR2: SGDLS, YYNGEE. The CDR3 contains 16 residues.

The V and J genes are TRBV11-2 and TRBJ1-2, with 7 bases fitting TRBD1. CDR1 is SGHAT, CDR2 FQNNGV, per germline. The CDR3 loop spans 14 amino acids. J gave up 5 bases and V 4 bases, and 7 bases lay outside the gene matches. The CDR3 loop reads CASSSQGKGYGYTF. The DNA for the CDR3 is TGTGCCAGCAGCTCACAGGGGAAGGGGTATGGCTACACCTTC.

This chain connects TRBV9 to TRBJ2-7; D is perhaps TRBD2 (6 bases). The V gene lost 0 bases and the J gene lost 7 bases, with 14 bases spanning the gap. Germline V lookup: CDR1 SGDLS, CDR2 YYNGEE. The CDR3 consists of 14 residues. CDR3 nucleotides: TGTGCCAGCAGCGTAGATCCGGGAGTAAGGGAGCAGTACTTC. Amino acids: CASSVDPGVREQYF.

This clone was seen a handful of times. This CDR3 is missing its conserved last phenylalanine or tryptophan, likely due to a read error. No DNA is shown, since the ends of the CDR3 on it are uncertain; the CDR3 is the one TCRdb lists. Here the CDR3 reads CASSLGSGGHPPL. The chain uses TRBV6-6 and TRBJ1-2. From its first to its last residue, the CDR3 has 13 amino acids. Per the germline V gene, CDR1 is MNHNY and CDR2 is SVGAGI (reference sequence).

The chain recombines TRBV11-2 with TRBJ1-2, with 10 nucleotides matching TRBD1. V gave up 1 base and J gave up 6 bases; unmatched junction bases: 2. The CDR3 contains 14 residues. Germline V CDR1 and CDR2: SGHAT, FQNNGV. For the CDR3, the DNA is TGTGCCAGCAGCTTAGGGGACAGGGGAGATGGCTACACCTTC. Translating it yields CASSLGDRGDGYTF.

This chain connects TRBV30 to TRBJ2-3, with D possibly matching TRBD2 (6 bases). The CDR3 loop spans 12 amino acids. Trimming removed 6 bases from V and 4 bases from J, with 11 bases in between. The germline V gene encodes CDR1 GTSNPN and CDR2 SVGIG (reference sequence). The CDR3 here is CACEAGSDTQYF. CDR3 DNA sequence: TGTGCCTGTGAGGCGGGATCAGATACGCAGTATTTT.

This clone was seen once. The V gene is TRBV9, the J gene TRBJ2-5; a weak D match, TRBD2 (6 bases). TRBJ2-7 matches the DNA end more closely, so the J call is doubtful. Germline CDR1 is SGDLS and CDR2 is YYNGEE. The CDR3 is 13 amino acids. CDR3: CASSPGVGDEQYF. The CDR3 nucleotides read TGTGCCAGCAGCCCGGGGGTCGGAGACGAGCAGTACTTC.

CDR3 nucleotide sequence: TGTGCCAGCAGTCTAAACCCTTACAATGAGCAGTTCTTC. Its translation: CASSLNPYNEQFF. This chain connects TRBV7-3 to TRBJ2-1; D not certain. The CDR3 is made up of 13 amino acids. The V end lost 6 bases, the J end lost 4 bases, and 10 bases lay between the germline ends. Germline V gene data show CDR1 as SGHTA and CDR2 as FQGTGA. The complete variable domain, with remaining parts taken from reference TRBV7-3 and TRBJ2-1, reads GAGVSQTPSNKVTEKGKYVELRCDPISGHTALYWYRQSLGQGPEFLIYFQGTGAADDSGLPNDRFFAVRPEGSVSTLKIQRTERGDSAVYLCASSLNPYNEQFFGPGTRLTVL.

The rearrangement joins TRBV4-3 to TRBJ2-1; 7 positions match TRBD2. The CDR3 has 16 amino acids. In germline, CDR1 is LGHNA, CDR2 YSLEER. V was clipped by 1 base and J by 1 base; unmatched bases: 4. CDR3: CASSQARGGSYNEQFF. The CDR3 DNA reads as TGCGCCAGCAGCCAAGCTCGCGGGGGTTCCTACAATGAGCAGTTCTTC.

The CDR3 spells CASSLAQSSYNEQFF. DNA of the CDR3: TGTGCCAGCAGCTTAGCCCAGAGCTCCTACAATGAGCAGTTCTTC. The chain carries TRBV7-9 and TRBJ2-1; D remains unclear. CDR3 length equals 15 residues. Per the germline V gene, CDR1 is SEHNR and CDR2 is FQNEAQ (reference sequence). Between the trimmed V and J ends, which lost 0 bases and 0 bases, there was a span of 6 bases.

The V gene is TRBV6-5, the J gene TRBJ2-7; D ambiguous. Trimming pared 2 bases from V and 3 bases from J, leaving 11 bases between. Germline V gene data show CDR1 as MNHEY and CDR2 as SVGAGI. The length of the CDR3 is 14 residues. CDR3 DNA sequence: TGTGCCAGCAGTTACGCCAGCGCTAGCTACGAGCAGTACTTC. This codes for CASSYASASYEQYF.

This clone was picked up one time. The rearrangement joins TRBV4-1 to TRBJ2-3, with D maybe TRBD2 (5 bases). This CDR3 contains 16 residues. Per germline, CDR1 MGHRA and CDR2 YSYEKL. Trimming pared 4 bases from V and 6 bases from J, leaving 20 bases between. This chain's CDR3 is CASSLRRGPKGDTQYF. DNA for the CDR3: TGCGCCAGCAGCCTCCGTAGAGGGCCCAAAGGTGATACGCAGTATTTT.

The chain is built from TRBV5-6 and TRBJ1-2, with TRBD1 matching 7 bases. The V gene end was trimmed by 0 bases and the J gene end by 3 bases; junction bases not matched to a gene: 5. The CDR3 runs 15 residues. Germline loops: CDR1 SGHDT, CDR2 YYEEEE. The CDR3 is CASSLAGGADYGYTF. Here the CDR3 DNA reads TGTGCCAGCAGCTTGGCAGGGGGAGCTGACTATGGCTACACCTTC.

J is TRBJ2-3 and V is TRBV4-3, with D perhaps matching TRBD2 (7 bases). Germline V CDR1 and CDR2: LGHNA, YSLEER. The CDR3 is made up of 18 amino acids. Trimming took off 0 bases at V and 6 bases at J, with 22 bases between the two ends. CDR3 amino acids: CASSQDMSFRGAADTQYF. For the CDR3, the DNA is TGCGCCAGCAGCCAAGATATGTCTTTTCGGGGGGCGGCGGATACGCAGTATTTT.

The rearrangement uses TRBV29-1 and TRBJ2-7, with 10 bases identical to TRBD2. Germline trimming cut 7 bases from V and 5 bases from J; bases unmatched to any gene: 20. The CDR3 extends over 17 amino acids. Per the germline V gene, CDR1 is SQVTM and CDR2 is ANQGSEA. CDR3 protein: CSARAGGRILSSHEQYF. The CDR3 coding sequence is TGCAGCGCCCGAGCGGGGGGGCGAATCCTCTCGTCTCACGAGCAGTACTTC.

The V and J genes are TRBV10-3 and TRBJ2-1; D may be TRBD2 (5 bases). V was shortened by 1 base and J by 3 bases, with 7 bases between the two germline ends. Looked up from germline, CDR1 is ENHRY and CDR2 is SYGVKD. The CDR3 sequence is 14 residues long. This CDR3 reads CAISELRDYNEQFF. In nucleotides, the CDR3 is TGTGCCATCAGTGAGTTGAGGGACTACAATGAGCAGTTCTTC.

The CDR3 DNA is TGTGCCAGCAGCCACCCAGGGACTAGCAGCTCCTACGAGCAGTACTTC. It is translated as CASSHPGTSSSYEQYF. V and J are TRBV11-1 and TRBJ2-7, with 9 bases that match TRBD2. There are 16 residues in the CDR3. The germline V gene encodes CDR1 SGHAT and CDR2 FQDESV (reference sequence). V gave up 5 bases and J gave up 0 bases; unmatched junction bases: 8.

This clone was observed a single time. The gene calls are TRBV5-1 and TRBJ2-5; D may be TRBD1 (6 bases). V was trimmed by 1 base and J by 2 bases, leaving 12 bases between them. The CDR3 consists of 15 residues. Germline values: CDR1 SGHRS, CDR2 YFSETQ. This CDR3 reads CASSLTVTGQETQYF. The CDR3, as DNA: TGCGCCAGCAGCTTGACTGTGACAGGACAAGAGACCCAGTACTTC. The full variable domain, rest sourced from reference TRBV5-1 and TRBJ2-5, is KAGVTQTPRYLIKTRGQQVTLSCSPISGHRSVSWYQQTPGQGLQFLFEYFSETQRNKGNFPGRFSGRQFSNSRSEMNVSTLELGDSALYLCASSLTVTGQETQYFGPGTRLLVL.

The J gene is TRBJ2-2, the V gene TRBV30; D not resolved. Trimming removed 2 bases from V and 0 bases from J, with 4 bases in between. Germline lookup yields CDR1 GTSNPN and CDR2 SVGIG (reference sequence). The CDR3 loop spans 13 amino acids. Here the CDR3 reads CAWSTTNTGELFF. The CDR3, as DNA: TGTGCCTGGAGTACCACGAACACCGGGGAGCTGTTTTTT.

V and J are TRBV15 and TRBJ1-1; D not certain. Trimming removed 0 bases from V and 0 bases from J, with 8 bases in between. The CDR3 covers 15 residues. Germline CDR1 LNHNV, CDR2 YYDKDF (reference sequence). CDR3 coding DNA: TGTGCCACCAGCAGAGAGGGCGGGTTGAACACTGAAGCTTTCTTT. Protein sequence: CATSREGGLNTEAFF.

V gene TRBV6-5 combines with J gene TRBJ2-3; 8 bases align to TRBD1. Germline CDR1 is MNHEY and CDR2 is SVGAGI. V shed 6 bases, J shed 2 bases, and the junction held 7 bases outside the gene matches. The CDR3 runs 15 residues. CDR3 sequence reads: CASSRTGSDTDTQYF. CDR3 in DNA: TGTGCCAGCAGCAGGACAGGGAGCGACACAGATACGCAGTATTTT.

The chain uses TRBV5-4 and TRBJ1-2, with 10 bases matching TRBD1. This CDR3 comprises 15 residues. CDR1 SGHNT and CDR2 YYREEE come from the germline V gene (reference sequence). Trimming took 4 bases from V and 5 from J; bases not matched to a gene: 8. The CDR3 spells CASSPGQGDGYGYTF. The CDR3, as DNA: TGTGCCAGCAGCCCCGGACAGGGGGACGGATATGGCTACACCTTC.